Described below is a single T cell receptor beta chain sequence and its context. Its antigen is as yet unknown. CDR1 KGHDR and CDR2 SFDVKD come from the germline V gene. With V trimmed by 2 bases and J by 5 bases, 4 bases remained unmatched. The CDR3 loop spans 15 amino acids. Repertoires were generated with immunoSEQ multiplex PCR, while TCRdb's copy carries only in-frame clones and drops some. The sample consists of roughly 150,000 clones, 90% of them appearing once. The data derive from a study of T cell responses to AZD1222 COVID-19 vaccine. Overall study: Second-dose recipients at about 4 or about 12 weeks were treated as one pooled group. Whole-study findings and limits: Across the whole spike, CD4 TCRs peaked at regions 160-218 and 743-854.

The specimen was peripheral blood, collected on day 0 of AZD1222 vaccination. The V gene is TRBV24-1, the J gene TRBJ2-3; 9 positions match TRBD1. The sequence came from an adult in good health. CDR3 amino acids: CATSDYRGRGDTQYF. CDR3 DNA: TGTGCCACCAGTGATTACAGGGGGCGCGGAGATACGCAGTATTTT.